The 26 T cell receptor beta chains below come from one sample, sequenced in a study of blood T cells in healthy people across ages (dated by TCRdb to the mid-2010s). Library generation was performed with 5' RACE. The sequencer was an Illumina HiSeq 2500. The second PCR ran for about 7 to 11 cycles and used a J-beta primer mix along with a sample-barcoded 5' primer. In-frame beta chains were kept once TCRdb had trimmed the public reads at Q25 with fastp and called clones with MiXCR. Identical CDR3 protein sequences are pooled into one entry, listed with their most common genes and DNA. This sample comprises 630,000 or so distinct CDR3 sequences, under 30% of them detected only once. Approximately 14% of the sample comes from the top ten. Sequencing input: blood. The source is a woman older than 75 in good health.

This clonotype came up many times. The chain carries TRBV6-2 or TRBV6-3 and TRBJ2-6, with 7 bases identical to TRBD1. Germline V lookup: CDR1 MNHEY, CDR2 SVGEGT. With 5 bases clipped from V and 0 bases from J, the junction kept 13 bases outside the gene matches. CDR3 size: 19 residues. This CDR3 reads CASSPGLTGMFSGANVLTF. As DNA, the CDR3 is TGTGCCAGCAGTCCGGGATTGACAGGGATGTTCTCTGGGGCCAACGTCCTGACTTTC.

As for this clonotype: At one of its ends the junction is not consistent with the germline gene, which may arise from a read error. This sequence joins TRBV27 and TRBJ2-2, with 11 bases matching TRBD1. The CDR3 is made up of 16 amino acids. Looked up from germline, CDR1 is MNHEY and CDR2 is SMNVEV (reference sequence). The CDR3 nucleotides are TGTGCCAGCAGTTTGGGGACAGGGGGGAACACCTGGGAGCTGTTTTTT. Amino acids: CASSLGTGGNTWELFF.

This clonotype was seen at least ten times. The V and J genes are TRBV6-1 and TRBJ2-7, with D perhaps TRBD1 (6 bases). Germline CDR1 reads MNHNS; CDR2 reads SASEGT. Deletions cut 7 bases from V and 6 bases from J, with 28 bases between. The CDR3 is 17 residues long. CDR3 coding DNA: TGTGCCAGCACCGAACGGGTCAGGGTAACGACAGGCGGCGAGCAGTACTTC. It specifies CASTERVRVTTGGEQYF.

In its sample, this clonotype was seen many times. J is TRBJ2-7 and V is TRBV12-3 or TRBV12-4, with 8 bases lining up with TRBD1. This CDR3 spans 13 amino acids. V was pared by 6 bases and J by 6 bases, with 7 bases of the junction left unmatched. This chain's CDR3 is CASREDRDGEQYF. In nucleotides, the CDR3 is TGTGCCAGCAGAGAGGACAGGGACGGCGAGCAGTACTTC.

This clonotype was found a few times. The chain combines TRBV27 with TRBJ1-1; 7 bases are shared with TRBD1. Germline CDR1 MNHEY, CDR2 SMNVEV (reference sequence). The CDR3 sequence is 14 residues long. V was pared by 5 bases and J by 1 base, with 4 bases of the junction left unmatched. This chain's CDR3 is CASSAGTANTEAFF. The CDR3 region has the DNA TGTGCCAGCAGTGCCGGGACAGCGAACACTGAAGCTTTCTTT.

This clonotype has a count of ten or more. The chain carries TRBV2 and TRBJ2-3; D may match TRBD1 or TRBD2 (5 bases each). This CDR3 spans 13 amino acids. Trimming pared 7 bases from V and 6 bases from J, leaving 14 bases between. Per germline, CDR1 SNHLY and CDR2 FYNNEI. CDR3 amino acids: CASTRDRRDTQYF. CDR3 bases: TGTGCCAGCACTAGGGACCGCCGGGATACGCAGTATTTT.

This clonotype has just a few counts. Sequence at one end of the junction differs from germline and may be a read error. This chain links TRBV20-1 with TRBJ1-5, with D possibly TRBD1 on 6 matching bases. Germline V CDR1 and CDR2: DFQATT, SNEGSKA (reference sequence). CDR3 length equals 17 residues. DNA for the CDR3: TGCAGTGTTAGACCGGTTGCCAGGGGAAGAAGCAATCAGCCCCAGCATTTT. Amino acid sequence: CSVRPVARGRSNQPQHF.

The chain uses TRBV7-9 and TRBJ1-5; 9 nucleotides agree with TRBD1. The CDR3 extends over 15 amino acids. V lost 4 bases and J lost 10; bases outside the gene matches: 11. CDR1 and CDR2 (germline): SEHNR, FQNEAQ (reference sequence). CDR3 DNA sequence: TGTGCCAGCAGCTCTCCCGGGACAGGGACGGGTCCCCAGCATTTT. Its protein product is CASSSPGTGTGPQHF.

The sample holds many counts of this clonotype. The genes are TRBV21-1 and TRBJ1-2; the table names TRBD1, a call not compared with the DNA. TRBV21-1 is a pseudogene. This CDR3 has 14 amino acids. This CDR3 is CASSPDRGTYGYTF. The CDR3 nucleotides are TGTGCCAGCAGCCCGGACAGGGGTACCTATGGCTACACCTTC.

Turning to this clonotype: The junction departs from germline at one end; a sequencing error may be responsible. The chain links TRBV7-7 to TRBJ2-5; TRBD2 aligns across 8 bases. Germline values: CDR1 SSHAT, CDR2 FNYEAQ (reference sequence). The CDR3 is 16 residues long. CDR3 in DNA: TGTGCTAGCAGCCCCGTGGGAGCGGGGGTCCAAGAGACCCAGTACTTC. Its protein is CASSPVGAGVQETQYF. The whole variable domain, remainder taken from reference TRBV7-7 and TRBJ2-5, is GAGVSQSPRYKVTKRGQDVTLRCDPISSHATLYWYQQALGQGPEFLTYFNYEAQPDKSGLPSDRFSAERPEGSISTLTIQRTEQRDSAMYRCASSPVGAGVQETQYFGPGTRLLVL.

Ten or more counts support this clonotype. The chain combines TRBV2 with TRBJ2-7; D could derive from TRBD1 or TRBD2 (5 bases each). Germline loops: CDR1 SNHLY, CDR2 FYNNEI. The CDR3 has 18 residues. Trimming pared 0 bases from V and 4 bases from J, leaving 22 bases between. In DNA, the CDR3 is TGTGCCAGCAGTGAAGCGCTTCTTAGGGACGTCGGGTTGTACGAGCAGTACTTC. Its translation: CASSEALLRDVGLYEQYF. Full variable domain (rest looked up from reference TRBV2 and TRBJ2-7): EPEVTQTPSHQVTQMGQEVILRCVPISNHLYFYWYRQILGQKVEFLVSFYNNEISEKSEIFDDQFSVERPDGSNFTLKIRSTKLEDSAMYFCASSEALLRDVGLYEQYFGPGTRLTVT.

A few counts support this clonotype. The J gene is TRBJ2-7, the V gene TRBV28; 9 nucleotides line up with TRBD2. This CDR3 contains 15 residues. Germline lookup yields CDR1 MDHEN and CDR2 SYDVKM. V shed 7 bases and J 2 bases; nucleotides not matched to a gene: 9. CDR3 region: CASIRRAGGPYEQYF. CDR3 nucleotides: TGTGCCAGCATAAGGAGAGCGGGGGGCCCCTACGAGCAGTACTTC.

This clonotype was detected many times. This may stem from a read error, because a much larger clone lies one nucleotide away. CDR3 sequence (DNA): TGCGCCAGCAGCCAACTCGGCGGGGGGGTTGGCAATGAGCAGTACTTC. As protein: CASSQLGGGVGNEQYF. V usage is TRBV4-1 and J usage is TRBJ2-5, with TRBD2 matching 9 bases. The V segment lost 2 bases and the J segment 11 bases; nucleotides outside the gene matches: 15. The CDR3 runs to 16 residues. From germline, CDR1 is MGHRA and CDR2 YSYEKL.

This chain joins TRBV7-2 and TRBJ1-2, with no clear D. The CDR3 loop spans 15 amino acids. CDR1 is SGHTA, CDR2 FQGNSA, per germline. V lost 0 bases to trimming and J lost 4 bases, with 12 bases between them. The CDR3, as DNA: TGTGCCAGCAGCTTAGCGGCATCAGATACCTATGGCTACACCTTC. The encoded protein is CASSLAASDTYGYTF.

At least ten counts were recorded for this clonotype. The V call is TRBV10-3, the J call TRBJ2-3; TRBD2 is a possible D gene (5 bases). Trimming removed 3 bases from V and 6 bases from J, with 16 bases in between. The CDR3 totals 15 residues. Germline V lookup: CDR1 ENHRY, CDR2 SYGVKD. The CDR3 sequence is CAISDDRTEEDTQYF. CDR3 in DNA: TGTGCCATCAGTGATGATAGGACGGAGGAGGATACGCAGTATTTT.

This clonotype came up many times. This sequence joins TRBV3-1 and TRBJ2-3; possible D gene TRBD2, 6 bases. There are 15 residues in the CDR3. Germline CDR1 is LGHDT and CDR2 is YNNKEL (reference sequence). V shed 4 bases and J shed 0 bases, with 11 bases lying between them. CDR3 nucleotides: TGTGCCAGCAGCCCGGCGGGACTTAGCACAGATACGCAGTATTTT. It translates to CASSPAGLSTDTQYF.

This clonotype occurred many times. J is TRBJ2-3 and V is TRBV7-3; 8 bases fit TRBD2. Germline V gives CDR1 SGHTA, CDR2 FQGTGA. The V gene end was trimmed by 5 bases and the J gene end by 6 bases; junction bases not matched to a gene: 10. This CDR3 spans 15 amino acids. In DNA form, the CDR3 reads TGTGCCAGCAGCGCCCGGGGCGGGGGGATGGATACGCAGTATTTT. Translation: CASSARGGGMDTQYF.

This clonotype was observed a handful of times. The genes are TRBV4-3 and TRBJ1-4; D perhaps matches TRBD1 (6 bases). Trimming stripped 3 bases from V and 11 bases from J, with 16 bases between. Germline V gives CDR1 LGHNA, CDR2 YSLEER. This CDR3 region has 14 residues. CDR3: CASSQSQGIEKLFF. The CDR3 DNA follows: TGCGCCAGCAGCCAGAGTCAGGGGATTGAGAAACTGTTTTTT.

This clonotype was found many times. The chain couples TRBV11-2 to TRBJ2-5, with D tentatively TRBD2 (6 bases). The CDR3 is 14 residues long. The V gene's germline CDR1 is SGHAT and CDR2 FQNNGV. With 3 bases removed from V and 5 bases from J, the gap between germline ends came to 13 bases. The CDR3 sequence is CASSLARSGETQYF. CDR3 DNA sequence: TGTGCCAGCAGCTTGGCTCGCAGCGGGGAGACCCAGTACTTC.

This clonotype was detected ten times or more. This chain joins TRBV5-4 and TRBJ2-2, with 10 bases matching TRBD2. CDR3 length: 15 residues. Germline values: CDR1 SGHNT, CDR2 YYREEE (reference sequence). V gave up 3 bases and J gave up 5 bases; unmatched junction bases: 4. CDR3 region: CASSSSGGRTGELFF. As DNA, the CDR3 is TGTGCCAGCAGCTCTAGCGGGGGACGGACCGGGGAGCTGTTTTTT.

This clonotype has ten or more counts. This rearrangement joins TRBV20-1 to TRBJ2-1, with TRBD2 matching over 7 bases. The germline CDR1 and CDR2 sequences are DFQATT and SNEGSKA (reference sequence). The CDR3 has 15 amino acids. With 3 bases clipped from V and 1 base from J, the junction kept 6 bases outside the gene matches. Here the CDR3 reads CSARPTSMSYNEQFF. CDR3 nucleotide sequence: TGCAGTGCTAGGCCGACTAGCATGTCCTACAATGAGCAGTTCTTC.

As concerns this clonotype: It may be a read error: a sequence one base away is much more abundant. The rearrangement uses TRBV6-2 or TRBV6-3 and TRBJ1-1, with no clear D. The germline gives CDR1 MNHEY, CDR2 SVGEGT. CDR3 length: 12 amino acids. The CDR3 protein is CTSSDPNTEAFF. CDR3 in DNA: TGTACCAGCAGTGACCCGAACACTGAAGCTTTCTTT.

This clonotype showed up just a few times. This sequence joins TRBV7-6 and TRBJ1-1, with 8 bases lining up with TRBD1. J lost 1 base, V lost 5 bases, and 6 bases had no gene match. The CDR3 contains 15 residues. Germline V gene data show CDR1 as SGHVS and CDR2 as FNYEAQ. The CDR3 spells CASSLLDRGNTEAFF. In nucleotides, the CDR3 is TGTGCCAGCAGCCTCCTAGACAGGGGGAACACTGAAGCTTTCTTT. Based on the CDR3 plus reference TRBV7-6 and TRBJ1-1, the full variable domain is GAGVSQSPRYKVTKRGQDVALRCDPISGHVSLYWYRQALGQGPEFLTYFNYEAQQDKSGLPNDRFSAERPEGSISTLTIQRTEQRDSAMYRCASSLLDRGNTEAFFGQGTRLTVV.

As to this clonotype: This clone may be a read error of a much larger clone one base away. The chain carries TRBV5-1 and TRBJ1-2, with no clear D. The CDR3 totals 14 residues. Germline V gives CDR1 SGHRS, CDR2 YFSETQ. CDR3 sequence: CASSLGGSNYGDTF. In nucleotides, the CDR3 is TGCGCCAGCAGCTTGGGCGGTTCTAACTATGGCGACACCTTC. The full variable domain, its missing parts supplied by reference TRBV5-1 and TRBJ1-2, is KAGVTQTPRYLIKTRGQQVTLSCSPISGHRSVSWYQQTPGQGLQFLFEYFSETQRNKGNFPGRFSGRQFSNSRSEMNVSTLELGDSALYLCASSLGGSNYGDTFGSGTRLTVV.

V and J are TRBV5-6 and TRBJ1-5, with TRBD1 as a possible D gene (5 bases). Germline V gives CDR1 SGHDT, CDR2 YYEEEE. This CDR3 has 13 amino acids. V lost 4 bases and J lost 9, with 14 bases in between. CDR3 DNA sequence: TGTGCCAGCAGCGGGACCACAGGTGGGCCCCAGCATTTT. Its translation: CASSGTTGGPQHF.

This clonotype came up a few times. The CDR3 region is CASSQVRQGGYTF. The CDR3 DNA reads TGTGCCAGCAGCCAAGTAAGACAGGGTGGCTACACCTTC. The chain links TRBV14 to TRBJ1-2; 7 bases line up with TRBD1. This CDR3 is 13 amino acids long. Germline lookup yields CDR1 SGHDN and CDR2 FVKESK. After removal of 1 base from V and 7 bases from J, the junction contained 3 bases not matched to a gene.